The 7 T cell receptor beta chains reported below all come from one sample, sequenced in a study of cytomegalovirus exposure and HLA in healthy donors. Using immunoSEQ multiplex PCR, the repertoire was profiled, and TCRdb retains in-frame clones only, with some absent. The sample includes 65,000 to 80,000 clones, roughly 94% of them seen just once. Sequenced sample: PBMCs. The receptors were gathered from a young woman in good health and CMV-seropositive.

V is TRBV4-1 and J is TRBJ2-7, with 11 bases matching TRBD2. The CDR3 loop spans 16 amino acids. Germline trimming cut 1 base from V and 2 bases from J; bases unmatched to any gene: 4. Germline V gene data show CDR1 as MGHRA and CDR2 as YSYEKL. As DNA, the CDR3 is TGCGCCAGCAGCCAAGCACTAGCGGGGGAGGCCTACGAGCAGTACTTC. Its translation is CASSQALAGEAYEQYF.

CDR3 loop: CASSPTDRGHEQYF. CDR3 nucleotide sequence: TGTGCCAGCAGCCCGACGGACAGGGGCCACGAGCAGTACTTC. The genes are TRBV7-7 and TRBJ2-7, with 9 bases identical to TRBD1. The CDR3 has 14 amino acids. Losses at the gene ends were 5 bases for V and 5 bases for J; bases not matched to a gene: 7. Germline V gene data show CDR1 as SSHAT and CDR2 as FNYEAQ (reference sequence).

The chain uses TRBV6-4 and TRBJ2-1; TRBD2 is a possible D gene (5 bases). Germline V gene sequence: CDR1 MRHNA, CDR2 SNTAGT. V was cut by 0 bases and J by 0 bases, with 9 bases left in between. This CDR3 has 16 residues. The CDR3 is CASSDSQRSSYNEQFF. DNA of the CDR3: TGTGCCAGCAGTGACTCCCAGCGGAGCTCCTACAATGAGCAGTTCTTC.

The count of this clone is one. V usage is TRBV28 and J usage is TRBJ1-1, with 9 bases fitting TRBD1. Germline loops: CDR1 MDHEN, CDR2 SYDVKM. The CDR3 totals 14 residues. V lost 8 bases, J lost 4 bases, and 8 bases stayed unmatched. This chain's CDR3 is CASEMDRGRTEAFF. CDR3 in DNA: TGTGCCAGCGAAATGGACAGGGGTCGCACTGAAGCTTTCTTT.

The chain carries TRBV6-1 and TRBJ1-1; 8 bases are a match to TRBD1. The CDR3 length is 15 residues. After removal of 4 bases from V and 1 base from J, the junction contained 5 bases not matched to a gene. In germline, CDR1 is MNHNS, CDR2 SASEGT. The CDR3 coding sequence is TGTGCCAGCAGTGGGCAGGGGGCCCGGAACACTGAAGCTTTCTTT. Translated: CASSGQGARNTEAFF.

The CDR3 DNA reads TGCGCCAGCAGCTTGGTCGGCAGGCCCACAGATACGCAGTATTTT. It codes for CASSLVGRPTDTQYF. The chain carries TRBV5-1 and TRBJ2-3, with D hard to call. The CDR3 extends over 15 amino acids. Looked up from germline, CDR1 is SGHRS and CDR2 is YFSETQ. Trimming removed 0 bases from V and 2 bases from J, with 10 bases in between.

This chain connects TRBV2 to TRBJ1-4, with D hard to call. CDR1 is SNHLY, CDR2 FYNNEI, per germline. The CDR3 runs to 15 residues. The V and J ends lost 3 bases and 7 bases respectively, with 15 bases between them. DNA for the CDR3: TGTGCCAGCAGTGACCCAGGACGGGGTGGTGAAAAACTGTTTTTT. Its protein product is CASSDPGRGGEKLFF.